This TCR beta chain was sequenced for a study of blood T cell repertoires in COVID-19. Study processing details: Estimation of nucleated cell counts was performed using reference gene primer amplification. The assay was immunoSEQ multiplex PCR, and TCRdb's table has in-frame clones only and misses some. That table gives V, J and clone size, and the DNA gave D and trimming. The table has about 180,000 clones, approximately 86% seen once. The ends lost 8 bases at V and 2 bases at J; junction bases unmatched: 1. Germline V CDR1 and CDR2: LNHDA, SQIVND (reference sequence). This CDR3 has 13 amino acids. This receptor was taken from a man aged 45-65 years with active or convalescent COVID-19. The sequenced sample was peripheral blood. V gene TRBV19 combines with J gene TRBJ1-2, with 11 bases that match TRBD1. CDR3 DNA: TGTGCCAGTCGGACAGGGGGCAACTATGGCTACACCTTC. This translates into CASRTGGNYGYTF.